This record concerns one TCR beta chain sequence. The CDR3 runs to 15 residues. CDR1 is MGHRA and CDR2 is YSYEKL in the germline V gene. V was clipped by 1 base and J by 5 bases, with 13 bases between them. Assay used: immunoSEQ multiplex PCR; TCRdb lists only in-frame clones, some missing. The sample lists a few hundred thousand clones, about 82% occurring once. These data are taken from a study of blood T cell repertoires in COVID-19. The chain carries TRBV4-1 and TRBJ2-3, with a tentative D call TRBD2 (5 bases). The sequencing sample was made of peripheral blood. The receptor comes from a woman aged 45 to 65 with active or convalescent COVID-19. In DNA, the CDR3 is TGCGCCAGCAGCCAAGTCAGCGTGGCGGGAGATACGCAGTATTTT. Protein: CASSQVSVAGDTQYF.